The rows below give T cell receptor beta chains drawn from one sample of a study of high-grade serous ovarian cancer treatment subgroups. Here immunoSEQ multiplex PCR was the method, and the copy in TCRdb shows in-frame clones only, minus some. The table has thousands of clones, about four fifths seen once. The sample taken for sequencing was tumor tissue. These TCRs come from a human donor with high-grade serous ovarian cancer. Both conserved end residues are part of each CDR3. A D gene is named only where the DNA matches it firmly. Not every row has a clone size; where given, it reads once, few, many or a size class.

j_call: TRBJ2-1
v_call: TRBV18
clone_size: -
d_call: TRBD2
cdr3_nt: TGTGCCAGCTCACCACTAGCGGGAGTAGGCAATGAGCAGTTCTTC
cdr3_aa: CASSPLAGVGNEQFF

j_call: TRBJ2-5
v_call: TRBV19
clone_size: -
d_call: -
cdr3_nt: TGTGCCAGTAGTATCGACAGTAATCGTCGGGAGACCCAGTACTTC
cdr3_aa: CASSIDSNRRETQYF

j_call: TRBJ1-2
v_call: TRBV19
clone_size: -
d_call: TRBD1
cdr3_nt: TGTGCCAGTAGCCTGGGACAGCCTAACTATGGCTACACCTTC
cdr3_aa: CASSLGQPNYGYTF

j_call: TRBJ2-1
v_call: TRBV6-4
clone_size: once
d_call: TRBD2
cdr3_nt: TGTGCCAGCAGCCCGAGCGGGAGCTCCTACAATGAGCAGTTCTTC
cdr3_aa: CASSPSGSSYNEQFF

j_call: TRBJ2-3
v_call: TRBV28
clone_size: -
d_call: -
cdr3_nt: TGTGCCAGCAGTTCCCCAACCGGGGCCTGGCCCATAAATACGCAGTATTTT
cdr3_aa: CASSSPTGAWPINTQYF

j_call: TRBJ2-1
v_call: TRBV19
clone_size: once
d_call: -
cdr3_nt: TGTGCCAGTAGTAGGGAGAAGGGGCTGGAGCAGTTCTTC
cdr3_aa: CASSREKGLEQFF

j_call: TRBJ2-7
v_call: TRBV19
clone_size: once
d_call: -
cdr3_nt: TGTGCCAGCCCGACCCCCCGGGACGAGCAGTACTTC
cdr3_aa: CASPTPRDEQYF

j_call: TRBJ2-6
v_call: TRBV10-3
clone_size: -
d_call: -
cdr3_nt: TGTGCCATCAGTCCGGCTGGGGCCAACGTCCTGACTTTC
cdr3_aa: CAISPAGANVLTF

j_call: TRBJ2-2
v_call: TRBV9
clone_size: once
d_call: TRBD1
cdr3_nt: TGTGCCAGCAGCCTCCAACAGGGGGCGAACGGGGAGCTGTTTTTT
cdr3_aa: CASSLQQGANGELFF

j_call: TRBJ2-7
v_call: TRBV28
clone_size: -
d_call: -
cdr3_nt: TGTGCCAGCCTCGGGGTAGCGTCAGGGGTTTACGAGCAGTACTTC
cdr3_aa: CASLGVASGVYEQYF

j_call: TRBJ2-3
v_call: TRBV4-1
clone_size: -
d_call: -
cdr3_nt: TGCGCCAGCAGCCATCCCTCCCAGGGTTCCGCAGATACGCAGTATTTT
cdr3_aa: CASSHPSQGSADTQYF

j_call: TRBJ2-7
v_call: TRBV9
clone_size: -
d_call: TRBD1
cdr3_nt: TGTGCCAGCAGTTGGACAGGGTATGGGGAGCAGTACTTC
cdr3_aa: CASSWTGYGEQYF

j_call: TRBJ2-5
v_call: TRBV7-2
clone_size: -
d_call: TRBD2
cdr3_nt: TGTGCCAGCAGCTTAGGGGCGGGAGGGCCCCAGGAGACCCAGTACTTC
cdr3_aa: CASSLGAGGPQETQYF

j_call: TRBJ1-5
v_call: TRBV6-5
clone_size: -
d_call: -
cdr3_nt: TGTGCCAGCAGTGAAGAGGGGGATCAGCCCCAGCATTTT
cdr3_aa: CASSEEGDQPQHF

j_call: TRBJ2-4
v_call: TRBV5-1
clone_size: -
d_call: -
cdr3_nt: TGCGCCAGCAGCTTACCGACAGTAGCCAAAAACATTCAGTACTTC
cdr3_aa: CASSLPTVAKNIQYF

j_call: TRBJ2-1
v_call: TRBV7-3
clone_size: -
d_call: TRBD2
cdr3_nt: TGTGCCAGCAGCTCCCCGGGCGGGAGGGCCAATGAGCAGTTCTTC
cdr3_aa: CASSSPGGRANEQFF

j_call: TRBJ2-3
v_call: TRBV28
clone_size: -
d_call: -
cdr3_nt: TGTGCCAGCACCCATCGCACAGATACGCAGTATTTT
cdr3_aa: CASTHRTDTQYF

j_call: TRBJ1-3
v_call: TRBV28
clone_size: -
d_call: TRBD1
cdr3_nt: TGTGCCAGCAGTCCACAGGGGTCTGGAAACACCATATATTTT
cdr3_aa: CASSPQGSGNTIYF

j_call: TRBJ2-1
v_call: TRBV27
clone_size: -
d_call: TRBD2
cdr3_nt: TGTGCCAGCAGTTCAAGCGGGAGTCGGAATGAGCAGTTCTTC
cdr3_aa: CASSSSGSRNEQFF

j_call: TRBJ2-5
v_call: TRBV18
clone_size: -
d_call: -
cdr3_nt: TGTGCCAGCTCATTTAAGGGCGGCGAAGAGACCCAGTACTTC
cdr3_aa: CASSFKGGEETQYF